This TCR beta chain came from a study of blood T cell repertoires in COVID-19. Study-level information: Both acute and convalescent COVID-19 samples were obtained from the United States, Italy and Spain.

Original processing notes: How many nucleated cells were present was estimated from reference gene primer amplification. This table comes from immunoSEQ multiplex PCR, and its TCRdb copy is limited to in-frame clones, with some not included. That table furnishes V, J and clone size, whereas the DNA furnished D and trimming. The sample consists of about 59,000 clones, less than 80% of them appearing once. The germline V gene encodes CDR1 SGHVS and CDR2 FQNEAQ. This CDR3 region has 14 residues. Trimming stripped 8 bases from V and 6 bases from J, with 17 bases between. The V gene is TRBV7-8, the J gene TRBJ2-1; D is uncertain. Material for sequencing was peripheral blood. This receptor was taken from a man aged 60 to 69 with acute or convalescent COVID-19. CDR3 bases: TGTGCCAGCCACTTGGGTCGGAGATTCAATGAGCAGTTCTTC. It is translated as CASHLGRRFNEQFF.